A single sample gave rise to the 26 T cell receptor beta chains below, sequenced in a study of cytomegalovirus exposure and HLA in healthy donors. PCR involved 60 Vbeta and 13 Jbeta primers. The repertoire was sequenced with immunoSEQ multiplex PCR; TCRdb's copy has only in-frame clones and lacks some. The sample carries approximately 170,000 clones, approximately 62% recorded once. Sequencing input: PBMCs. These receptors were collected from a man between 45 and 60 years old in good health and CMV-seronegative.

The chain combines TRBV6-6 with TRBJ2-5; 9 positions match TRBD1. CDR1 is MNHNY, CDR2 SVGAGI, per germline (reference sequence). With 6 bases clipped from V and 4 bases from J, the junction kept 6 bases outside the gene matches. The CDR3 sequence is 14 residues long. Here the CDR3 DNA reads TGTGCCAGCAGAGCCGGGACAGGGCTAGAGACCCAGTACTTC. Residues: CASRAGTGLETQYF.

The rearrangement links TRBV6-1 to TRBJ1-3; TRBD1 aligns across 10 bases. V shed 6 bases and J 6 bases; nucleotides not matched to a gene: 2. Germline CDR1 reads MNHNS; CDR2 reads SASEGT. CDR3 size: 13 residues. The CDR3 region is CASRGQGQNTIYF. The CDR3 DNA sequence: TGTGCCAGCAGGGGACAGGGGCAAAACACCATATATTTT.

This clone was detected once. The chain links TRBV7-2 to TRBJ2-5; TRBD1 matches at 7 bases. The V gene end was trimmed by 5 bases and the J gene end by 4 bases; junction bases not matched to a gene: 4. This CDR3 is 13 amino acids long. Germline V CDR1 and CDR2: SGHTA, FQGNSA. The CDR3 DNA reads as TGTGCCAGCAGCCCAGGGGGATCAGAGACCCAGTACTTC. Encoded protein: CASSPGGSETQYF.

In this sample, this clone turned up a few times. The chain couples TRBV5-6 to TRBJ1-1, with TRBD1 matching over 10 bases. The CDR3 length is 17 residues. After removal of 2 bases from V and 3 bases from J, the junction contained 10 bases not matched to a gene. From germline, CDR1 is SGHDT and CDR2 YYEEEE. The CDR3 reads CASSLPRDRGGYTEAFF. CDR3 nucleotides: TGTGCCAGCAGCTTACCCCGGGACAGGGGAGGGTACACTGAAGCTTTCTTT.

This chain connects TRBV7-3 to TRBJ2-2; D is unresolved. Germline-derived CDR1 and CDR2 are SGHTA and FQGTGA. V lost 5 bases to trimming and J lost 1 base, with 8 bases between them. This CDR3 contains 14 residues. CDR3 DNA sequence: TGTGCCAGCAGCCGTCCGGGGAACACCGGGGAGCTGTTTTTT. Amino acids: CASSRPGNTGELFF.

This chain joins TRBV5-8 and TRBJ2-1; 8 bases align to TRBD2. Unmatched junction bases numbered 3, after V lost 2 bases and J lost 2 bases. The germline V gene has CDR1 SGHTS and CDR2 YDEGEE. This CDR3 region has 15 residues. CDR3 sequence (DNA): TGTGCCAGCAGCTTAGGACTAGCAACCTACAATGAGCAGTTCTTC. Its translation: CASSLGLATYNEQFF.

This chain links TRBV28 with TRBJ1-2; D unresolved. V lost 6 bases to trimming and J lost 3 bases, with 8 bases between them. The CDR3 has 12 residues. Germline CDR1 is MDHEN and CDR2 is SYDVKM. The DNA of the CDR3 is TGTGCCAGCAGCACAGAACACTATGGCTACACCTTC. It encodes CASSTEHYGYTF.

This rearrangement joins TRBV6-5 to TRBJ1-5; 8 bases line up with TRBD1. The germline V gene has CDR1 MNHEY and CDR2 SVGAGI. The CDR3 length is 15 residues. V lost 6 bases and J lost 7; bases outside the gene matches: 11. Written as DNA, the CDR3 is TGTGCCAGCAGGCTACAGGGGGGAATAGAACAGCCCCAGCATTTT. Its translation: CASRLQGGIEQPQHF.

This sequence joins TRBV6-1 and TRBJ1-5, with a weak D call TRBD1 (5 bases). The CDR3 runs to 13 residues. The V gene lost 1 base and the J gene lost 11 bases, with 12 bases spanning the gap. Germline lookup yields CDR1 MNHNS and CDR2 SASEGT. CDR3 region: CASSEEAGWTQHF. CDR3 DNA: TGTGCCAGCAGTGAAGAGGCAGGGTGGACCCAGCATTTT.

V usage is TRBV2 and J usage is TRBJ2-7, with D possibly being TRBD1 (6 bases). From germline, CDR1 is SNHLY and CDR2 FYNNEI. This CDR3 has 12 amino acids. The germline V and J ends were trimmed by 7 bases and 4 bases, with 11 bases remaining between them. This CDR3 is CASKLGAYEQYF. The CDR3 region has the DNA TGTGCCAGCAAGTTGGGGGCTTACGAGCAGTACTTC. Full variable domain (missing parts from reference TRBV2 and TRBJ2-7): EPEVTQTPSHQVTQMGQEVILRCVPISNHLYFYWYRQILGQKVEFLVSFYNNEISEKSEIFDDQFSVERPDGSNFTLKIRSTKLEDSAMYFCASKLGAYEQYFGPGTRLTVT.

There are a few counts of this clone. The J gene is TRBJ1-2, the V gene TRBV4-1; 9 bases match TRBD1. V lost 2 bases and J lost 5; bases outside the gene matches: 6. This CDR3 is built from 15 residues. Germline values: CDR1 MGHRA, CDR2 YSYEKL. The CDR3 is CASSQIDRGRYGYTF. Here the CDR3 DNA reads TGCGCCAGCAGCCAAATTGACAGGGGGAGGTATGGCTACACCTTC.

V and J are TRBV11-2 and TRBJ2-1; unclear D gene. The V gene lost 0 bases and the J gene lost 7 bases, with 13 bases spanning the gap. The CDR3 loop spans 15 amino acids. Germline CDR1 SGHAT, CDR2 FQNNGV. The CDR3 nucleotides read TGTGCCAGCAGCTTAGATCAGTCCCTCGGGAATGAGCAGTTCTTC. Translated: CASSLDQSLGNEQFF.

The chain carries TRBV7-6 and TRBJ2-1, with 14 bases identical to TRBD2. V lost 6 bases, J lost 2 bases, and 3 bases stayed unmatched. Germline V gene sequence: CDR1 SGHVS, CDR2 FNYEAQ. This CDR3 has 16 residues. The CDR3 region has the DNA TGTGCCAGCAGGGGACTAGCGGGGGATGCCTACAATGAGCAGTTCTTC. Protein sequence: CASRGLAGDAYNEQFF.

V gene TRBV28 combines with J gene TRBJ2-7; 9 positions agree with TRBD1. CDR1 is MDHEN, CDR2 SYDVKM, per germline. CDR3 length: 15 residues. V was clipped by 3 bases and J by 3 bases; unmatched bases: 6. CDR3 sequence reads: CASSFHGGQGYEQYF. CDR3 DNA sequence: TGTGCCAGCAGTTTTCATGGGGGACAGGGCTACGAGCAGTACTTC.

The CDR3 DNA is TGCGCCAGCAGTGAGTCGACGGCCCGGACTCCCTACGAGCAGTACTTC. Its protein is CASSESTARTPYEQYF. This chain joins TRBV10-2 and TRBJ2-7; the D gene is possibly TRBD2 (5 bases). Germline V gives CDR1 WSHSY, CDR2 SAAADI. The CDR3 runs to 16 residues. V lost 0 bases and J lost 2, with 14 bases in between.

This clone was seen more than once but under ten times. The rearrangement links TRBV2 to TRBJ1-4; TRBD1 aligns across 8 bases. The CDR3 length is 11 residues. V trimming: 11 bases; J trimming: 8 bases; junction bases outside the gene matches: 4. CDR1 SNHLY and CDR2 FYNNEI come from the germline V gene. CDR3 sequence (DNA): TGTGCCGCAGACAGGGGCGAAAAACTGTTTTTT. Its translation: CAADRGEKLFF.

The genes are TRBV5-1 and TRBJ2-5, with D perhaps matching TRBD2 (6 bases). The CDR3 has 13 amino acids. V lost 4 bases and J 5 bases, leaving 12 bases between the germline ends. Per germline, CDR1 SGHRS and CDR2 YFSETQ. Written as DNA, the CDR3 is TGCGCCAGCAGCGTGCAGGGAGGCGAGACCCAGTACTTC. Translating it yields CASSVQGGETQYF.

The rearrangement links TRBV7-2 to TRBJ1-2, with 9 positions matching TRBD1. Unmatched junction bases numbered 7, after V lost 5 bases and J lost 3 bases. CDR1 and CDR2 from the germline V gene are SGHTA and FQGNSA. The CDR3 is made up of 15 amino acids. CDR3 in DNA: TGTGCCAGCAGCACGCTTAGGACAGGGGACTATGGCTACACCTTC. Amino acid sequence: CASSTLRTGDYGYTF.

J is TRBJ1-2 and V is TRBV5-6; 8 bases match TRBD1. Germline lookup yields CDR1 SGHDT and CDR2 YYEEEE. Trimming at V came to 4 bases and at J to 3 bases, leaving 5 bases not matched to a gene. The CDR3 is 14 residues long. The CDR3 DNA reads as TGTGCCAGCAGCACGTTGGGACAGGACTATGGCTACACCTTC. Its protein is CASSTLGQDYGYTF.

This clone came up a few times. The chain joins TRBV2 to TRBJ1-4; D might be TRBD1 (5 bases). V lost 6 bases to trimming and J lost 10 bases, with 18 bases between them. The CDR3 runs 14 residues. Germline assignment: CDR1 SNHLY and CDR2 FYNNEI. Here the CDR3 reads CASSPGSAGSKLFF. In DNA form, the CDR3 reads TGTGCCAGCAGCCCGGGCTCGGCAGGGTCAAAACTGTTTTTT.

The chain combines TRBV5-1 with TRBJ2-6, with D hard to call. The V gene lost 2 bases and the J gene lost 4 bases, with 7 bases spanning the gap. Germline CDR1 SGHRS, CDR2 YFSETQ. CDR3 length: 14 amino acids. This chain's CDR3 is CASSFPGGANVLTF. The CDR3 nucleotides are TGCGCCAGCAGCTTTCCCGGGGGGGCCAACGTCCTGACTTTC.

The V gene is TRBV6-6, the J gene TRBJ2-3; possible D gene TRBD2, 7 bases. Germline values: CDR1 MNHNY, CDR2 SVGAGI (reference sequence). V lost 0 bases to trimming and J lost 4 bases, with 11 bases between them. This CDR3 is built from 15 residues. The CDR3 region has the DNA TGTGCCAGCAGTTACTCACGGGGGGCTTCAGATACGCAGTATTTT. Protein: CASSYSRGASDTQYF.

The chain employs TRBV4-2 and TRBJ2-5, with 15 bases aligning to TRBD2. Germline V lookup: CDR1 LGHNA, CDR2 YNFKEQ. Losses at the gene ends were 3 bases for V and 6 bases for J; bases not matched to a gene: 8. This CDR3 contains 17 residues. The CDR3 here is CASSQDGTSGGYQTQYF. The CDR3 DNA reads TGTGCCAGCAGCCAGGACGGGACTAGCGGGGGGTATCAGACCCAGTACTTC.

The genes are TRBV7-2 and TRBJ1-5; the match to TRBD1 covers 9 bases. V was pared by 5 bases and J by 0 bases, with 5 bases of the junction left unmatched. There are 16 residues in the CDR3. CDR1 SGHTA and CDR2 FQGNSA come from the germline V gene. CDR3 bases: TGTGCCAGCAGCCGGGACAGGGCCGATAGCAATCAGCCCCAGCATTTT. Its translation: CASSRDRADSNQPQHF.

V and J are TRBV28 and TRBJ2-3, with 16 nucleotides matching TRBD2. The CDR3 consists of 14 residues. The germline V gene has CDR1 MDHEN and CDR2 SYDVKM. The CDR3, as DNA: TGTGCGGGGACTAGCGGGGGGGCCTCAGATACGCAGTATTTT. Its translation: CAGTSGGASDTQYF. The whole variable domain, filled in from reference TRBV28 and TRBJ2-3, reads DVKVTQSSRYLVKRTGEKVFLECVQDMDHENMFWYRQDPGLGLRLIYFSYDVKMKEKGDIPEGYSVSREKKERFSLILESASTNQTSMYLCAGTSGGASDTQYFGPGTRLTVL.

This chain connects TRBV11-2 to TRBJ1-1; TRBD1 matches at 8 bases. The CDR3 extends over 15 amino acids. J gave up 0 bases and V 5 bases, and 5 bases lay outside the gene matches. Germline V CDR1 and CDR2: SGHAT, FQNNGV. Here the CDR3 DNA reads TGTGCCAGCAGCCCCAGACAGGGGCTGAACACTGAAGCTTTCTTT. Translating it yields CASSPRQGLNTEAFF. Full variable domain (missing parts from reference TRBV11-2 and TRBJ1-1): EAGVAQSPRYKIIEKRQSVAFWCNPISGHATLYWYQQILGQGPKLLIQFQNNGVVDDSQLPKDRFSAERLKGVDSTLKIQPAKLEDSAVYLCASSPRQGLNTEAFFGQGTRLTVV.